The subject of this entry is one T cell receptor (beta chain). What it binds is not known. No DNA is given; TCRdb re-called the 5' RACE reads and lists each CDR3 protein once. This sample's table reports some 140,000 distinct CDR3 sequences. This entry comes from a study of T cells expressing NK-cell markers. CDR3 size: 15 residues. CDR1 is LNHDA and CDR2 is SQIVND in the germline V gene (reference sequence). General study results and limits: Six or seven donors had dominant NKG2C+ clonotypes that comprised about 1.0-7.5% of their CD8+ T cells.

This receptor was taken from a woman in her forties or fifties in good health. Sequencing input: blood T cells: a sorted CD56 or NKG2C T cell subset, CD4+ or CD8+ T cells, or bulk PBMC T cells (not recorded which). The V and J genes are TRBV19 and TRBJ2-1; TCRdb picks TRBD2, but there is no DNA to check that call. CDR3 sequence reads: CASIQPKGHYNEQFF. Together with reference TRBV19 and TRBJ2-1, the CDR3 gives the full variable domain: DGGITQSPKYLFRKEGQNVTLSCEQNLNHDAMYWYRQDPGQGLRLIYYSQIVNDFQKGDIAEGYSVSREKKESFPLTVTSAQKNPTAFYLCASIQPKGHYNEQFFGPGTRLTVL.